The rows below give T cell receptor beta chains drawn from one sample of a study of low-dose radiotherapy and immunotherapy resistance in tumors. Each CDR3 protein is one row after TCRdb ran MiXCR on the reads. The repertoire holds under 40,000 distinct CDR3 sequences, with about 49% as singletons. The specimen was PBMCs, collected after low-dose radiotherapy plus immunotherapy. These receptors originate from a male donor with gallbladder cancer. Both conserved end residues are part of each CDR3. The D gene is left open where the match is weak. Some rows have no size entry. The others give once, few or many, or a class for an expanded clone.

clone_size: NA
v_call: TRBV20-1
j_call: TRBJ1-3
d_call: NA
cdr3_aa: CSARDQWRTGGNTIYF
cdr3_nt: TGCAGTGCTAGAGATCAATGGCGGACCGGTGGAAACACCATATATTTT

clone_size: NA
v_call: TRBV3-1
j_call: TRBJ2-7
d_call: TRBD1
cdr3_aa: CASMLQGALDQYF
cdr3_nt: TGTGCCAGCATGTTACAGGGGGCTCTCGATCAGTACTTC

clone_size: NA
v_call: TRBV27
j_call: TRBJ1-5
d_call: NA
cdr3_aa: CASSPGDRSNQPQHF
cdr3_nt: TGTGCCAGCAGTCCGGGCGACAGGAGCAATCAGCCCCAGCATTTT

clone_size: NA
v_call: TRBV6-5
j_call: TRBJ1-5
d_call: NA
cdr3_aa: CASSVFSLADQPQHF
cdr3_nt: TGTGCCAGCAGTGTGTTCAGCCTAGCGGATCAGCCCCAGCATTTT

clone_size: NA
v_call: TRBV4-3
j_call: TRBJ2-2
d_call: NA
cdr3_aa: CASSQDRVTMNTGELFF
cdr3_nt: TGCGCCAGCAGCCAAGATCGGGTGACTATGAACACCGGGGAGCTGTTTTTT

clone_size: many
v_call: TRBV5-1
j_call: TRBJ2-3
d_call: NA
cdr3_aa: CASSFEAGTQGTQYF
cdr3_nt: TGCGCCAGCAGCTTCGAAGCGGGCACGCAGGGTACGCAGTATTTT

clone_size: many
v_call: TRBV4-2
j_call: TRBJ2-1
d_call: TRBD2
cdr3_aa: CASSRLGGLAGGPGSYNEQFF
cdr3_nt: TGTGCCAGCAGCCGTCTGGGAGGGCTAGCGGGAGGGCCGGGCTCCTACAATGAGCAGTTCTTC

clone_size: NA
v_call: TRBV5-1
j_call: TRBJ1-2
d_call: TRBD1
cdr3_aa: CASRLTGGFSYGYTF
cdr3_nt: TGCGCCAGCAGATTGACAGGGGGCTTCAGCTATGGCTACACCTTC

clone_size: many
v_call: TRBV27
j_call: TRBJ2-1
d_call: TRBD2
cdr3_aa: CASSFIPVLGRGGPYNEQFF
cdr3_nt: TGTGCCAGCAGTTTTATCCCTGTGCTCGGGCGGGGGGGCCCTTACAATGAGCAGTTCTTC

clone_size: NA
v_call: TRBV20-1
j_call: TRBJ1-5
d_call: NA
cdr3_aa: CSARDISNGQRDQPQHF
cdr3_nt: TGCAGTGCTAGAGATATTTCCAATGGACAGAGGGATCAGCCCCAGCATTTT

clone_size: NA
v_call: TRBV12-3/TRBV12-4
j_call: TRBJ1-1
d_call: NA
cdr3_aa: CASSLSGASTEAFF
cdr3_nt: TGTGCCAGCAGTTTATCGGGGGCGAGCACTGAAGCTTTCTTT

clone_size: NA
v_call: TRBV5-6
j_call: TRBJ2-2
d_call: NA
cdr3_aa: CASSPGATENTGELFF
cdr3_nt: TGTGCCAGCAGTCCTGGGGCGACAGAGAACACCGGGGAGCTGTTTTTT

clone_size: many
v_call: TRBV27
j_call: TRBJ2-1
d_call: NA
cdr3_aa: CASSLEGGSHNEQFF
cdr3_nt: TGTGCCAGCAGTTTGGAGGGGGGGTCCCACAATGAGCAGTTCTTC

clone_size: once
v_call: TRBV12-3/TRBV12-4
j_call: TRBJ2-1
d_call: TRBD2
cdr3_aa: CASSSTSGGNEQFF
cdr3_nt: TGTGCCAGCAGTTCGACTAGCGGGGGAAATGAGCAGTTCTTC

clone_size: many
v_call: TRBV23-1
j_call: TRBJ2-6
d_call: TRBD1
cdr3_aa: CASNLGQGGTGANVLTF
cdr3_nt: TGCGCCAGCAACCTGGGACAGGGAGGTACTGGGGCCAACGTCCTGACTTTC

clone_size: NA
v_call: TRBV6-2/TRBV6-3
j_call: TRBJ2-3
d_call: NA
cdr3_aa: CASSYSMHRTDTQYF
cdr3_nt: TGTGCCAGCAGTTACTCCATGCATCGCACAGATACGCAGTATTTT

clone_size: few
v_call: TRBV18
j_call: TRBJ2-5
d_call: TRBD1
cdr3_aa: CASSPRQGEETQYF
cdr3_nt: TGTGCCAGCTCACCACGACAGGGGGAGGAGACCCAGTACTTC

clone_size: NA
v_call: TRBV20-1
j_call: TRBJ2-5
d_call: TRBD2
cdr3_aa: CSAVTSSQETQYF
cdr3_nt: TGCAGTGCAGTGACTAGCTCGCAAGAGACCCAGTACTTC

clone_size: many
v_call: TRBV6-6
j_call: TRBJ2-3
d_call: NA
cdr3_aa: CASTPVGTDTQYF
cdr3_nt: TGTGCCAGCACTCCTGTGGGCACAGATACGCAGTATTTT

clone_size: NA
v_call: TRBV13
j_call: TRBJ2-7
d_call: NA
cdr3_aa: CASSLAAEHEQYF
cdr3_nt: TGTGCCAGCAGCTTAGCGGCCGAGCACGAGCAGTACTTC

clone_size: NA
v_call: TRBV5-1
j_call: TRBJ2-3
d_call: TRBD1
cdr3_aa: CASSQGQGAGDTQYF
cdr3_nt: TGCGCCAGCAGCCAAGGACAGGGGGCGGGGGATACGCAGTATTTT